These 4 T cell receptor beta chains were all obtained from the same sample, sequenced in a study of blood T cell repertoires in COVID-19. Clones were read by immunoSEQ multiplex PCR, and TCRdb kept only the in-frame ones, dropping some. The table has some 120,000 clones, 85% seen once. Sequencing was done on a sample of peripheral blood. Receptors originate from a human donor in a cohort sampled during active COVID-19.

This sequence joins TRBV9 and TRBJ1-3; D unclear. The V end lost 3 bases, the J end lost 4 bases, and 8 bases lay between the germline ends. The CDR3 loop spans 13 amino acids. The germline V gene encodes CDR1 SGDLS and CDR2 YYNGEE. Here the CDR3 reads CASSAIAGNTIYF. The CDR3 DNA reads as TGTGCCAGCAGCGCCATAGCCGGAAACACCATATATTTT.

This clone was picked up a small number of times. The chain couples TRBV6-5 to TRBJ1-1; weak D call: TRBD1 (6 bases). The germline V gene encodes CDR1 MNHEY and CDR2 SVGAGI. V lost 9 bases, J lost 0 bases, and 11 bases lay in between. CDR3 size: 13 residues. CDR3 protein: CASAGEMNTEAFF. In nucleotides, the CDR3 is TGTGCCAGTGCAGGGGAGATGAACACTGAAGCTTTCTTT.

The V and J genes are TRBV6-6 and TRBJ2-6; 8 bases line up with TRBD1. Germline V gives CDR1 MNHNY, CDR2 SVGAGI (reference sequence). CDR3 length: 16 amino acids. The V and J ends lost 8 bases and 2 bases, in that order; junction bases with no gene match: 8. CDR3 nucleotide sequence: TGTGCCAGCGATCAGGGGGCCTCTCCTGGGGCCAACGTCCTGACTTTC. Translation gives CASDQGASPGANVLTF.

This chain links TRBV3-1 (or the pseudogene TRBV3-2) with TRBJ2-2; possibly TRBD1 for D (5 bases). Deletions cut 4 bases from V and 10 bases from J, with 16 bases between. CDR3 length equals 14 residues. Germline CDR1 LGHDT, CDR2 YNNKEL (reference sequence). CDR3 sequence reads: CASSLIPGRSELFF. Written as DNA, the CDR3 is TGTGCCAGCAGCCTTATCCCAGGGCGATCGGAGCTGTTTTTT.